This TCR beta chain was recovered during a study of vaccination effects on CD4 cells after COVID-19. Looking at the study overall: Vaccination of participants consisted of two doses of either the BNT162b2 or mRNA-1273 vaccine. Study results and limitations: Long after vaccination, the clones induced by infection and by vaccine shrank markedly in size.

Sequenced by immunoSEQ multiplex PCR; TCRdb stores in-frame clones only, minus some. The top ten hold 8% to 11% of the sample, which has approximately 30,000 clones, under 75% seen once. This CDR3 has 14 residues. From germline, CDR1 is MNHEY and CDR2 SMNVEV (reference sequence). V lost 5 bases and J lost 6, with 16 bases in between. ViraFEST expansion of antigen-specific CD4+ T cells with viral peptide pools preceded sequencing. Following 10 days of culture, CD4+ T cells were isolated. Vaccinated participants had no history of SARS-CoV-2 infection and tested negative for nucleocapsid antibodies. Researchers reported culturing approximately 1.8 million PBMC in each well, adding 8 to 10 IU/ml IL-2 and about 9.5 ug/ml peptides. Half-medium changes using IL-2 medium occurred on days 3 and 7. In its sample, this clone was seen a few times. The antigen remains undetermined.

The V gene is TRBV27, the J gene TRBJ1-2; a possible D gene is TRBD1 (6 bases). The TCR originated in a human donor who received a COVID-19 vaccine. This specimen consisted of CD4+ T cells from PBMCs cultured with SARS-CoV-2 spike peptides, obtained before COVID-19 vaccination. This chain's CDR3 is CASSTRRQVDGYTF. In DNA, the CDR3 is TGTGCCAGCAGTACACGCCGACAGGTTGATGGCTACACCTTC.